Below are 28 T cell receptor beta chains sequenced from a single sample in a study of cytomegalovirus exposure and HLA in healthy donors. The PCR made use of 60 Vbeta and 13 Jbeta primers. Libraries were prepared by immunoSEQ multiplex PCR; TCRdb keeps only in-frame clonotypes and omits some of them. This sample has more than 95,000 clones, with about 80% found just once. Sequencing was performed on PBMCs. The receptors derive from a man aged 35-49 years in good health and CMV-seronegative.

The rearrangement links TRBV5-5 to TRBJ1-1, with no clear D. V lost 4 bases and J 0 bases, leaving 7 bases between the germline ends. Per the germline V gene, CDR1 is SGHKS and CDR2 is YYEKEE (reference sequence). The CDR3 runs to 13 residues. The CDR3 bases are TGTGCCAGCAGCACCGACTTGAACACTGAAGCTTTCTTT. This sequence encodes CASSTDLNTEAFF.

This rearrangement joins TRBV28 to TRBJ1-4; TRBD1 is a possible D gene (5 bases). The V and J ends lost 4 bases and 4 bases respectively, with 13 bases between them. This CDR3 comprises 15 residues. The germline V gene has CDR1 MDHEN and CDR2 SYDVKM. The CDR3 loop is CASSSSGTNNEKLFF. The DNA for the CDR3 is TGTGCCAGCAGTTCGAGCGGGACCAATAATGAAAAACTGTTTTTT. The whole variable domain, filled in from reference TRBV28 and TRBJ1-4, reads DVKVTQSSRYLVKRTGEKVFLECVQDMDHENMFWYRQDPGLGLRLIYFSYDVKMKEKGDIPEGYSVSREKKERFSLILESASTNQTSMYLCASSSSGTNNEKLFFGSGTQLSVL.

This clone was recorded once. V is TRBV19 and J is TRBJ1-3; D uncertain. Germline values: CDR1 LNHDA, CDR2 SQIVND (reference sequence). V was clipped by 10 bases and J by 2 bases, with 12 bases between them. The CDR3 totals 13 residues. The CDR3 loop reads CATQPRAGNTIYF. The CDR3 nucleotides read TGTGCCACCCAGCCTCGGGCTGGAAACACCATATATTTT.

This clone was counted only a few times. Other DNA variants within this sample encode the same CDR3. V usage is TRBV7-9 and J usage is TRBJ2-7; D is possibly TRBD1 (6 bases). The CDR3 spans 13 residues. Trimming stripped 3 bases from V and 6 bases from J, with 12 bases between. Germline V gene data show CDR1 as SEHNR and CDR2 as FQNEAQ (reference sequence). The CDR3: CASSFLTGREQYF. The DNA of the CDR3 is TGTGCCAGCAGCTTCCTGACAGGCCGCGAGCAGTACTTC.

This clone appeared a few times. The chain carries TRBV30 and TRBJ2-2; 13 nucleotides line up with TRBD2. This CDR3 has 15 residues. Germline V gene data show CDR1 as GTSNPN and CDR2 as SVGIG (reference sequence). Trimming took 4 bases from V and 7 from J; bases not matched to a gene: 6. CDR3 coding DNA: TGTGCCTGGAAGACTAGCGGGGGGTTTGGCGGGGAGCTGTTTTTT. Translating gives CAWKTSGGFGGELFF.

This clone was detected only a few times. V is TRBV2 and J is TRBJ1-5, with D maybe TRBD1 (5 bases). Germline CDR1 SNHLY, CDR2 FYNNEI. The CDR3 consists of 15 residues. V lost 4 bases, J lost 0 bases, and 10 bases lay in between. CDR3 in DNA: TGTGCCAGCAGTGTTGTCAGGGATAGCAATCAGCCCCAGCATTTT. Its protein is CASSVVRDSNQPQHF. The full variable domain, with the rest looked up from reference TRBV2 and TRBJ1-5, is EPEVTQTPSHQVTQMGQEVILRCVPISNHLYFYWYRQILGQKVEFLVSFYNNEISEKSEIFDDQFSVERPDGSNFTLKIRSTKLEDSAMYFCASSVVRDSNQPQHFGDGTRLSIL.

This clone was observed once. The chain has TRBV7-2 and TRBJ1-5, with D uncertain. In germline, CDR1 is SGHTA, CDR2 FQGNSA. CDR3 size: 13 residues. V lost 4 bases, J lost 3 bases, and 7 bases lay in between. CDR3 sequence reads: CASSSQTNQPQHF. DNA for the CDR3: TGTGCCAGCAGCTCACAAACCAATCAGCCCCAGCATTTT. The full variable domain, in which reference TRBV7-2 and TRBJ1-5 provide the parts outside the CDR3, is GAGVSQSPSNKVTEKGKDVELRCDPISGHTALYWYRQSLGQGLEFLIYFQGNSAPDKSGLPSDRFSAERTGGSVSTLTIQRTQQEDSAVYLCASSSQTNQPQHFGDGTRLSIL.

The CDR3 DNA reads TGTGCCAGCAGCTTCGGGACACGGTCATACGAGCAGTTCTTC. This sequence encodes CASSFGTRSYEQFF. The V gene is TRBV5-6, the J gene TRBJ2-1, with D maybe TRBD1 (6 bases). The V end was cut by 2 bases, the J end by 10 bases, with 16 bases between. The length of the CDR3 is 14 residues. Per the germline V gene, CDR1 is SGHDT and CDR2 is YYEEEE. The entire variable domain, with the rest obtained from reference TRBV5-6 and TRBJ2-1, is as follows: DAGVTQSPTHLIKTRGQQVTLRCSPKSGHDTVSWYQQALGQGPQFIFQYYEEEERQRGNFPDRFSGHQFPNYSSELNVNALLLGDSALYLCASSFGTRSYEQFFGPGTRLTVL.

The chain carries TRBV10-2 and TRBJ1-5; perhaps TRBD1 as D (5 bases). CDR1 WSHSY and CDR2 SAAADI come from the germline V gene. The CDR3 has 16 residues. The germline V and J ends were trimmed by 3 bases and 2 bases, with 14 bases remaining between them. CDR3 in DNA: TGCGCCAGCAGTGACTTGACAGAACAACGCAATCAGCCCCAGCATTTT. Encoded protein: CASSDLTEQRNQPQHF.

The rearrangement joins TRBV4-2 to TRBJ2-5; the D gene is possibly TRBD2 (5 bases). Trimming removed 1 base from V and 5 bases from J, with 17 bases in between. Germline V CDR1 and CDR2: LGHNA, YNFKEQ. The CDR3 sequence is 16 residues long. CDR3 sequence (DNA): TGTGCCAGCAGCCAAGTAGTCGGGGTCTTACGGGAGACCCAGTACTTC. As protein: CASSQVVGVLRETQYF.

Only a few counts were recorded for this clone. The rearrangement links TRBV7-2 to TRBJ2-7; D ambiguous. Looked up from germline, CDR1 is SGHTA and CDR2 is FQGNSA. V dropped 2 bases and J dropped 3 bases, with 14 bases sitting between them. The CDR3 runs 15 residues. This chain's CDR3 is CASSLWQSDFYEQYF. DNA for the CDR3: TGTGCCAGCAGCTTATGGCAGAGCGACTTCTACGAGCAGTACTTC.

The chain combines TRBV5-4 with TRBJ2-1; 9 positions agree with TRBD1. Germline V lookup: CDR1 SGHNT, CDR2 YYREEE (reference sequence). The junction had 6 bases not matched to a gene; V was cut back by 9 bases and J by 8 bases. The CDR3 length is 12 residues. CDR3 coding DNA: TGTGCCACGTATACAGGGGGCGATGAGCAGTTCTTC. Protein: CATYTGGDEQFF.

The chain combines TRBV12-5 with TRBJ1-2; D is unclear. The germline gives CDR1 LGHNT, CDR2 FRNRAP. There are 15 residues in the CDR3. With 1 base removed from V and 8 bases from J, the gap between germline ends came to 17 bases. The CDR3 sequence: CASGLGGAPARGYTF. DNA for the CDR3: TGTGCTAGTGGTTTGGGGGGAGCCCCCGCAAGAGGCTACACCTTC.

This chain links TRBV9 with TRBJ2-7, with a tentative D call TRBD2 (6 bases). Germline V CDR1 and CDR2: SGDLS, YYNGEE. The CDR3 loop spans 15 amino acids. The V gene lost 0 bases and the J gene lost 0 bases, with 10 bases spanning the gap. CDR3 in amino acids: CASSVAGSGSYEQYF. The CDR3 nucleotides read TGTGCCAGCAGCGTAGCTGGTAGCGGCTCCTACGAGCAGTACTTC.

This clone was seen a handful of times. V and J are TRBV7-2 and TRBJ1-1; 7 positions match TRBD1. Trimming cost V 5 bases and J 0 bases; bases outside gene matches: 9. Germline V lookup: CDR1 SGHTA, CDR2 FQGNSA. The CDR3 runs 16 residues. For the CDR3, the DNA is TGTGCCAGCAGCCCTAGACAGACAGGGCTGAACACTGAAGCTTTCTTT. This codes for CASSPRQTGLNTEAFF.

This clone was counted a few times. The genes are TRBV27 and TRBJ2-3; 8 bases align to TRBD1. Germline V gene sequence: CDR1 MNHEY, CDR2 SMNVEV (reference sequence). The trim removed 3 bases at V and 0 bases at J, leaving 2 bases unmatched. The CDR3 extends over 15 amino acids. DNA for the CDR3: TGTGCCAGCAGTTTGGGACAGGCAAGCACAGATACGCAGTATTTT. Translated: CASSLGQASTDTQYF.

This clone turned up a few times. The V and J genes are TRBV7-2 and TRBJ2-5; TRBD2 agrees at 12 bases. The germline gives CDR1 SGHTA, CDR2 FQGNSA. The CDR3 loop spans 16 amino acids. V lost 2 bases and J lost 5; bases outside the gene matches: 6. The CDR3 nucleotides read TGTGCCAGCAGCTTATCTAGCGGGGGGGCGAGGGAGACCCAGTACTTC. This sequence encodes CASSLSSGGARETQYF.

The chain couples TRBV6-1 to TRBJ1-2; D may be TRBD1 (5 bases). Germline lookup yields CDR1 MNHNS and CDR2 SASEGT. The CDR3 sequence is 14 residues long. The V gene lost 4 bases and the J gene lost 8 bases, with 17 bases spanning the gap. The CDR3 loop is CASSGPGLAGGYTF. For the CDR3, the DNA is TGTGCCAGCAGTGGGCCGGGACTCGCGGGGGGCTACACCTTC.

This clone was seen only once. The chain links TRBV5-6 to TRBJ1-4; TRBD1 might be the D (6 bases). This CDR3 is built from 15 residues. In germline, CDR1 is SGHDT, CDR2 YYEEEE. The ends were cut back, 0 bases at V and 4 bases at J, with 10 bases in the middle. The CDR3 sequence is CASSLEGVGNEKLFF. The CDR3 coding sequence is TGTGCCAGCAGCTTGGAGGGGGTCGGTAATGAAAAACTGTTTTTT.

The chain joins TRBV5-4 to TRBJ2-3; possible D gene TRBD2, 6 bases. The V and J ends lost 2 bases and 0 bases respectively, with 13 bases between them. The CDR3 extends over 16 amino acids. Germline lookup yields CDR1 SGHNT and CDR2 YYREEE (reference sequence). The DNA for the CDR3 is TGTGCCAGCAGCTTCCCCGGGAGCCCTAGCACAGATACGCAGTATTTT. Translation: CASSFPGSPSTDTQYF.

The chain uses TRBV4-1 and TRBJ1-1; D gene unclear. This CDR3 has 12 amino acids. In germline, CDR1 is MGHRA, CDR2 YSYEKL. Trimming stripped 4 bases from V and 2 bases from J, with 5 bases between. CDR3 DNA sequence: TGCGCCAGCAGCCTCAGTAACACTGAAGCTTTCTTT. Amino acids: CASSLSNTEAFF.

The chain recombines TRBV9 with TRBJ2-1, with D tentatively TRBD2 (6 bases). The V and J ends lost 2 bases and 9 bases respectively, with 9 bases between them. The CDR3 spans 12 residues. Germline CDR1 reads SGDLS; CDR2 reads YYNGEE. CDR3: CASSVGGGEQFF. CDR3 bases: TGTGCCAGCAGCGTGGGGGGAGGTGAGCAGTTCTTC. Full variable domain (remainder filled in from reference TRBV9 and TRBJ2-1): DSGVTQTPKHLITATGQRVTLRCSPRSGDLSVYWYQQSLDQGLQFLIQYYNGEERAKGNILERFSAQQFPDLHSELNLSSLELGDSALYFCASSVGGGEQFFGPGTRLTVL.

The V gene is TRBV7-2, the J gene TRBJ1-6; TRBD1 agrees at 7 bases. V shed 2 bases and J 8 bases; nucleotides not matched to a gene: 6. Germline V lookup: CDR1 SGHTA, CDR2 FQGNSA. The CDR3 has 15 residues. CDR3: CASSLYRTGDSPLHF. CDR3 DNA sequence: TGTGCCAGCAGCTTATACCGGACAGGAGATTCACCCCTCCACTTT. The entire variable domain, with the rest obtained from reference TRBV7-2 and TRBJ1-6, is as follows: GAGVSQSPSNKVTEKGKDVELRCDPISGHTALYWYRQSLGQGLEFLIYFQGNSAPDKSGLPSDRFSAERTGGSVSTLTIQRTQQEDSAVYLCASSLYRTGDSPLHFGNGTRLTVT.

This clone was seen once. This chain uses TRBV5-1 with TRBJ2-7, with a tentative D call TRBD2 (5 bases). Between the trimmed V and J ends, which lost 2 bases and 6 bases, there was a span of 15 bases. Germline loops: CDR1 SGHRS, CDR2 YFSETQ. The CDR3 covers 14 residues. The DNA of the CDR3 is TGCGCCAGCAGCTTCCGGGATCCCAGTCTCGAGCAGTACTTC. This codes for CASSFRDPSLEQYF.

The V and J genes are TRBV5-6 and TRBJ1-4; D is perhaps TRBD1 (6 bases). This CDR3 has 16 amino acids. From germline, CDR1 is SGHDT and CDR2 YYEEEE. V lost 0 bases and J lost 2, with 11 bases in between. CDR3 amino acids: CASSLAGGPTNEKLFF. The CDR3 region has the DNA TGTGCCAGCAGCTTGGCGGGGGGGCCGACTAATGAAAAACTGTTTTTT.

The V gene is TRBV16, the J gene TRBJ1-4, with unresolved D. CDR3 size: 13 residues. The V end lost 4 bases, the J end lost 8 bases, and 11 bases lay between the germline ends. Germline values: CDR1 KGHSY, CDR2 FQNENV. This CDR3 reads CASSPSGSEKLFF. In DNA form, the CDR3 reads TGTGCCAGCAGCCCCTCCGGGAGCGAAAAACTGTTTTTT.

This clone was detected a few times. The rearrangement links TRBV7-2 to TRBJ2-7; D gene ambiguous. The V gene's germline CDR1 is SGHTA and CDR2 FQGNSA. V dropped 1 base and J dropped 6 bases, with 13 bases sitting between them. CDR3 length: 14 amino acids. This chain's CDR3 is CASSLERPGGEQYF. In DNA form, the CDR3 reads TGTGCCAGCAGCTTAGAGAGACCCGGCGGCGAGCAGTACTTC.

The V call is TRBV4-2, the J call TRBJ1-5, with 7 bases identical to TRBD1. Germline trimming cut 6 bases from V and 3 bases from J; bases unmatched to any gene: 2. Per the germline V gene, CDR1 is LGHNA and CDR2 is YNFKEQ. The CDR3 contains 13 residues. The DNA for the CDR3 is TGTGCCAGCAGGGGACAGATCAATCAGCCCCAGCATTTT. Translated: CASRGQINQPQHF.